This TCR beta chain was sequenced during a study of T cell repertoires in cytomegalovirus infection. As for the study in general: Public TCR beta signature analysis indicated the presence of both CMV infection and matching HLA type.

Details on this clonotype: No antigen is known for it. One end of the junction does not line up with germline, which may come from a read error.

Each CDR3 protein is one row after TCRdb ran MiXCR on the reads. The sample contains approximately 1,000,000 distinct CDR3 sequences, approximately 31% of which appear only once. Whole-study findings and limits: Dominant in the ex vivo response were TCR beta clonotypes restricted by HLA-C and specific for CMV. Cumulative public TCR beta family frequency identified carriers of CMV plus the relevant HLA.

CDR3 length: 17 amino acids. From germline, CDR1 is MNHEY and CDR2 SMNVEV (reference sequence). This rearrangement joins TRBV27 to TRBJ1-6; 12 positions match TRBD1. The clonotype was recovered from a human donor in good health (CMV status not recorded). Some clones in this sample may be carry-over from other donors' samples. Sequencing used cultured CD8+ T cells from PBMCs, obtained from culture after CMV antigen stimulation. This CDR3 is CTSSPGTGGGLNSPLHF. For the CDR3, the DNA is TGTACCAGCAGTCCTGGGACAGGGGGCGGACTTAATTCACCCCTCCACTTT.